The clone carrying this T cell receptor (beta chain) appeared a few times. Its antigen is as yet unknown. The data are from a study of T cells in localized non-small cell lung cancer. V was cut by 4 bases and J by 4 bases, with 9 bases left in between. The length of the CDR3 is 13 residues. Germline loops: CDR1 MNHNS, CDR2 SASEGT. Study-wide findings and caveats: Uninvolved adjacent lung, not tumor, had the highest T cell clonality. Because researchers sequenced only one region of the tumor, heterogeneity is still possible. Of the top 100 tumor clones, median approximately 60 were in adjacent lung, some 29 among its top 100.

Sequenced by immunoSEQ multiplex PCR; TCRdb stores in-frame clones only, minus some. Found here are about 25,000 clones, more than 75% of them singletons; the top ten hold roughly 5%. The chain uses TRBV6-1 and TRBJ2-3, with D hard to call. The receptor's source is a male donor older than 55 with stage II squamous cell lung carcinoma. The sequences come from peripheral blood, collected before any cancer treatment. CDR3 residues: CASSVGAPDTQYF. The CDR3 DNA sequence: TGTGCCAGCAGTGTAGGAGCGCCAGATACGCAGTATTTT.